These 25 T cell receptor beta chains were sequenced from one sample in a study of cytomegalovirus exposure and HLA in healthy donors. Primers included in the PCR were 60 Vbeta and 13 Jbeta primers. TCRdb's table, derived via immunoSEQ multiplex PCR, lists solely in-frame clones and lacks some. There are about 86,000 clones in the sample; about three quarters occur only once, and under 10% lies in the top ten. The sequenced material came from PBMCs. The source of these receptors is a man aged 60 to 75 in good health and CMV-seronegative.

The chain uses TRBV7-2 and TRBJ2-1; TRBD2 agrees at 8 bases. Germline assignment: CDR1 SGHTA and CDR2 FQGNSA. This CDR3 comprises 18 residues. V lost 2 bases, J lost 7 bases, and 16 bases stayed unmatched. CDR3 sequence reads: CASSLIGSGGGLTNEQFF. CDR3 bases: TGTGCCAGCAGCTTAATCGGGAGTGGCGGGGGGCTTACAAATGAGCAGTTCTTC.

This clone was recorded only once. The J gene is TRBJ1-4, the V gene TRBV5-1; D gene uncertain. CDR3 size: 13 residues. V lost 0 bases and J lost 8, with 8 bases in between. The germline V gene encodes CDR1 SGHRS and CDR2 YFSETQ. The CDR3 sequence: CASSLGVGEKLFF. The CDR3 nucleotides read TGCGCCAGCAGCTTGGGGGTCGGGGAAAAACTGTTTTTT. The full variable domain, completed using reference TRBV5-1 and TRBJ1-4, is KAGVTQTPRYLIKTRGQQVTLSCSPISGHRSVSWYQQTPGQGLQFLFEYFSETQRNKGNFPGRFSGRQFSNSRSEMNVSTLELGDSALYLCASSLGVGEKLFFGSGTQLSVL.

This clone was counted only a few times. This chain connects TRBV2 to TRBJ2-1; 11 positions agree with TRBD2. V was clipped by 5 bases and J by 8 bases; unmatched bases: 8. The germline V gene encodes CDR1 SNHLY and CDR2 FYNNEI. The CDR3 loop spans 15 amino acids. Written as DNA, the CDR3 is TGTGCCAGCAGTACCACTAGCGGGAGATTCGATGAGCAGTTCTTC. Translation: CASSTTSGRFDEQFF.

This clone was picked up a small number of times. J is TRBJ1-1 and V is TRBV6-1, with 9 nucleotides matching TRBD1. CDR1 and CDR2 from the germline V gene are MNHNS and SASEGT. The ends lost 2 bases at V and 10 bases at J; junction bases unmatched: 11. The CDR3 has 15 amino acids. In nucleotides, the CDR3 is TGTGCCAGCAGTGAATGGGGACAGGGCCAGGCGCGAGCTTTCTTT. Amino acids: CASSEWGQGQARAFF.

The chain is built from TRBV25-1 and TRBJ2-3; a possible D gene is TRBD1 (5 bases). This CDR3 is 14 amino acids long. The germline V gene has CDR1 MGHDK and CDR2 SYGVNS. V lost 6 bases and J lost 6, with 16 bases in between. CDR3 in amino acids: CASSSITGSDTQYF. Written as DNA, the CDR3 is TGTGCCAGCAGCTCAATAACAGGTTCCGATACGCAGTATTTT.

This chain links TRBV5-1 with TRBJ1-2; tentatively, D is TRBD1 (6 bases). CDR1 SGHRS and CDR2 YFSETQ come from the germline V gene. CDR3 size: 15 residues. V was pared by 5 bases and J by 2 bases, with 16 bases between. The CDR3 reads CASRSLPTGNYGYTF. DNA for the CDR3: TGCGCCAGCAGATCACTCCCAACAGGGAACTATGGCTACACCTTC.

The chain uses TRBV6-1 and TRBJ1-1; 7 bases are a match to TRBD1. V gave up 3 bases and J gave up 0 bases; unmatched junction bases: 4. This CDR3 contains 15 residues. Germline lookup yields CDR1 MNHNS and CDR2 SASEGT. The chain's CDR3 is CASSDEGQLNTEAFF. Written as DNA, the CDR3 is TGTGCCAGCAGTGACGAGGGACAGCTGAACACTGAAGCTTTCTTT.

The J gene is TRBJ2-1, the V gene TRBV6-1; TRBD2 matches at 12 bases. Germline V gene sequence: CDR1 MNHNS, CDR2 SASEGT. The CDR3 extends over 15 amino acids. Trimming at V came to 8 bases and at J to 9 bases, leaving 11 bases not matched to a gene. The CDR3 protein is CASAVTSGSLGEQFF. CDR3 bases: TGTGCCAGCGCCGTGACTAGCGGGAGCTTGGGTGAGCAGTTCTTC.

The gene calls are TRBV6-5 and TRBJ1-5; 9 positions match TRBD1. Per germline, CDR1 MNHEY and CDR2 SVGAGI. CDR3 length equals 14 residues. Unmatched junction bases numbered 5, after V lost 6 bases and J lost 5 bases. The CDR3 DNA follows: TGTGCCAGCAGGGGACAGGGAGAAGATCAGCCCCAGCATTTT. It codes for CASRGQGEDQPQHF.

V gene TRBV5-1 combines with J gene TRBJ1-3; 10 bases align to TRBD1. Germline V gene sequence: CDR1 SGHRS, CDR2 YFSETQ. The CDR3 covers 15 residues. V lost 7 bases to trimming and J lost 0 bases; unmatched junction nucleotides: 4. The CDR3 reads CASGTGESSGNTIYF. CDR3 DNA: TGCGCCAGCGGGACAGGGGAAAGCTCTGGAAACACCATATATTTT.

This clone has just a few counts. The V call is TRBV18, the J call TRBJ2-2; possibly TRBD2 for D (6 bases). Germline V lookup: CDR1 KGHSH, CDR2 LQKENI. This CDR3 has 18 amino acids. The V end was cut by 3 bases, the J end by 0 bases, with 17 bases between. CDR3 residues: CASSPFNGTAANTGELFF. CDR3 sequence (DNA): TGTGCCAGCTCACCTTTCAACGGGACTGCGGCGAACACCGGGGAGCTGTTTTTT.

The chain links TRBV19 to TRBJ2-1; D perhaps matches TRBD2 (5 bases). The CDR3 loop spans 16 amino acids. Trimming cost V 0 bases and J 3 bases, with 12 bases left between them. The germline V gene has CDR1 LNHDA and CDR2 SQIVND (reference sequence). The CDR3 nucleotides are TGTGCCAGTAGTATAGAAGGGCCCCGGGGCTACAATGAGCAGTTCTTC. As protein: CASSIEGPRGYNEQFF. Using reference TRBV19 and TRBJ2-1 for the parts outside the CDR3, the full variable domain is DGGITQSPKYLFRKEGQNVTLSCEQNLNHDAMYWYRQDPGQGLRLIYYSQIVNDFQKGDIAEGYSVSREKKESFPLTVTSAQKNPTAFYLCASSIEGPRGYNEQFFGPGTRLTVL.

Points on this clone: This sample includes further DNA sequences coding for the same CDR3. CDR3 coding DNA: TGTGCCAGCAGCTTAGGGACAGCGAACACTGAAGCTTTCTTT. Its translation: CASSLGTANTEAFF. This chain joins TRBV7-8 and TRBJ1-1; D is perhaps TRBD1 (6 bases). The CDR3 sequence is 14 residues long. Germline lookup yields CDR1 SGHVS and CDR2 FQNEAQ. With 1 base removed from V and 1 base from J, the gap between germline ends came to 7 bases.

This clone was seen a single time. This chain joins TRBV7-8 and TRBJ1-4, with D perhaps TRBD1 (5 bases). V was trimmed by 1 base and J by 7 bases, leaving 13 bases between them. CDR1 SGHVS and CDR2 FQNEAQ come from the germline V gene. The CDR3 consists of 15 residues. CDR3 protein: CASSLGVSQGEKLFF. The CDR3 nucleotides read TGTGCCAGCAGCTTAGGTGTATCCCAGGGTGAAAAACTGTTTTTT.

V and J are TRBV5-4 and TRBJ1-4; 7 nucleotides match TRBD1. Per the germline V gene, CDR1 is SGHNT and CDR2 is YYREEE (reference sequence). Trimming at V came to 4 bases and at J to 0 bases, leaving 6 bases not matched to a gene. The CDR3 extends over 16 amino acids. CDR3 sequence: CASSPRQGTTNEKLFF. CDR3 coding DNA: TGTGCCAGCAGCCCACGACAGGGAACAACTAATGAAAAACTGTTTTTT.

This chain uses TRBV29-1 with TRBJ2-2; 7 bases are a match to TRBD1. The CDR3 contains 12 residues. The V and J ends lost 7 bases and 6 bases, in that order; junction bases with no gene match: 5. Looked up from germline, CDR1 is SQVTM and CDR2 is ANQGSEA. The CDR3 protein is CSAIQGAGELFF. As DNA, the CDR3 is TGCAGCGCAATTCAGGGGGCCGGGGAGCTGTTTTTT.

This clone occurred a few times. This chain joins TRBV28 and TRBJ2-3; maybe TRBD1 (6 bases). Germline loops: CDR1 MDHEN, CDR2 SYDVKM. Trimming cost V 9 bases and J 3 bases, with 16 bases left between them. The CDR3 covers 14 residues. CDR3 sequence reads: CASWGPGVTDTQYF. In DNA form, the CDR3 reads TGTGCCAGTTGGGGGCCCGGGGTAACAGATACGCAGTATTTT.

The chain combines TRBV5-1 with TRBJ2-5, with TRBD2 identical over 10 bases. The J call may be faulty, since TRBJ2-7 better matches the DNA end. Germline lookup yields CDR1 SGHRS and CDR2 YFSETQ. This CDR3 is built from 14 residues. CDR3 protein: CASSLGTSVYEQYF. In DNA form, the CDR3 reads TGCGCCAGCAGCTTAGGGACTAGCGTCTACGAGCAGTACTTC.

V is TRBV28 and J is TRBJ2-2, with 10 positions matching TRBD2. Germline trimming cut 5 bases from V and 2 bases from J; bases unmatched to any gene: 8. CDR3 length: 17 amino acids. From germline, CDR1 is MDHEN and CDR2 SYDVKM. The CDR3 DNA follows: TGTGCCAGCAGTCTCCCGGGACTAGCGACTAACACCGGGGAGCTGTTTTTT. As protein: CASSLPGLATNTGELFF.

The chain recombines TRBV6-5 with TRBJ2-2, with a weak D call TRBD2 (5 bases). CDR1 is MNHEY, CDR2 SVGAGI, per germline. CDR3 length: 15 residues. The V and J ends lost 6 bases and 1 base respectively, with 12 bases between them. CDR3: CASSSGIGNTGELFF. The CDR3 region has the DNA TGTGCCAGCAGCTCGGGAATAGGGAACACCGGGGAGCTGTTTTTT.

The rearrangement uses TRBV30 and TRBJ2-7, with TRBD1 matching over 8 bases. J was trimmed by 5 bases and V by 3 bases; bases with no gene match: 15. The CDR3 loop spans 16 amino acids. Germline CDR1 reads GTSNPN; CDR2 reads SVGIG (reference sequence). CDR3 protein: CAWSLGGGQGRNEQYF. CDR3 DNA: TGTGCCTGGAGCCTCGGTGGTGGACAGGGCCGGAACGAGCAGTACTTC.

This chain uses TRBV18 with TRBJ1-3; unclear D gene. The CDR3 length is 17 residues. The V gene lost 3 bases and the J gene lost 5 bases, with 20 bases spanning the gap. The germline CDR1 and CDR2 sequences are KGHSH and LQKENI. CDR3 sequence: CASSPEATAAARNTIYF. CDR3 DNA: TGTGCCAGCTCACCCGAGGCGACGGCGGCCGCTAGAAACACCATATATTTT.

J is TRBJ1-6 and V is TRBV23-1; TRBD1 agrees at 8 bases. TRBV23-1 counts as an open reading frame of uncertain function. V lost 2 bases, J lost 3 bases, and 3 bases stayed unmatched. CDR3 length equals 16 residues. The CDR3 loop reads CASSQPTGGYNSPLHF. In DNA form, the CDR3 reads TGCGCCAGCAGTCAACCTACAGGGGGCTATAATTCACCCCTCCACTTT.

A single count supports this clone. The chain links TRBV7-8 to TRBJ2-1; 7 positions agree with TRBD1. The CDR3 is 16 amino acids. Per the germline V gene, CDR1 is SGHVS and CDR2 is FQNEAQ. The V and J ends lost 1 base and 4 bases, in that order; junction bases with no gene match: 7. The CDR3 region is CASSLEGTATYNEQFF. DNA of the CDR3: TGTGCCAGCAGCTTAGAGGGGACAGCCACATACAATGAGCAGTTCTTC.

The chain employs TRBV30 and TRBJ1-6, with 7 bases matching TRBD1. Per germline, CDR1 GTSNPN and CDR2 SVGIG (reference sequence). V trimming: 7 bases; J trimming: 6 bases; junction bases outside the gene matches: 9. The CDR3 is 14 residues long. The chain's CDR3 is CASRATGINSPLHF. The CDR3 DNA follows: TGTGCCTCGCGGGCGACAGGGATTAATTCACCCCTCCACTTT. Variable domain in full (rest from reference TRBV30 and TRBJ1-6): SQTIHQWPATLVQPVGSPLSLECTVEGTSNPNLYWYRQAAGRGLQLLFYSVGIGQISSEVPQNLSASRPQDRQFILSSKKLLLSDSGFYLCASRATGINSPLHFGNGTRLTVT.